Following are 22 T cell receptor beta chains from one sample sequenced in a study of blood T cells in healthy people across ages. Using a J-beta primer mix together with a sample-barcoded 5' primer, a second PCR was run for about 6 to 12 cycles. One entry per CDR3 protein, called by TCRdb with MiXCR from the 5' RACE reads. Of 650,000 to 1,000,000 distinct CDR3 sequences in the sample, around 36% are singletons; the top ten hold about an eighth. Sequencing was carried out using blood. The receptors stem from a man aged 18-30 years in good health.

The chain uses TRBV6-5 and TRBJ1-1; D is ambiguous. The V gene lost 0 bases and the J gene lost 3 bases, with 5 bases spanning the gap. The germline V gene encodes CDR1 MNHEY and CDR2 SVGAGI. The CDR3 is 13 residues long. CDR3 in amino acids: CASSYSSYTEAFF. In nucleotides, the CDR3 is TGTGCCAGCAGTTACTCATCCTACACTGAAGCTTTCTTT.

This clonotype was recorded a few times. The chain carries TRBV7-9 and TRBJ2-1; no clear D. V lost 4 bases and J 8 bases, leaving 15 bases between the germline ends. Germline assignment: CDR1 SEHNR and CDR2 FQNEAQ (reference sequence). The CDR3 contains 14 residues. This CDR3 reads CASSSTALVDEQFF. The CDR3 DNA sequence: TGTGCCAGCAGCTCTACAGCACTGGTGGATGAGCAGTTCTTC.

For this clonotype: A clone one base away is much larger, so this may be a read error. The rearrangement joins TRBV20-1 to TRBJ2-1, with 10 bases identical to TRBD1. Germline CDR1 and CDR2: DFQATT and SNEGSKA (reference sequence). Germline trimming cut 8 bases from V and 4 bases from J; bases unmatched to any gene: 5. The CDR3 totals 13 residues. This CDR3 reads CSRDRGIYNEQFF. The CDR3 DNA reads TGCAGTAGGGACAGGGGAATTTACAATGAGCAGTTCTTC.

Ten or more counts support this clonotype. V is TRBV10-3 and J is TRBJ2-3; D might be TRBD1 (6 bases). Trimming took off 0 bases at V and 5 bases at J, with 24 bases between the two ends. This CDR3 contains 19 residues. Germline-derived CDR1 and CDR2 are ENHRY and SYGVKD. In DNA form, the CDR3 reads TGTGCCATCAGTGAGTCGATGCGGGCAGGGGATTGGTCCGGAGATACGCAGTATTTT. It codes for CAISESMRAGDWSGDTQYF.

The table lists this clonotype with a count of one. The rearrangement joins TRBV6-2 or TRBV6-3 to TRBJ2-1; no definite D call. This CDR3 has 15 residues. V gave up 7 bases and J gave up 1 base, with 14 bases separating them. The germline V gene encodes CDR1 MNHEY and CDR2 SVGEGT. CDR3 nucleotides: TGTGCCAGCACCTCTTTGAGGAGTTCCTACAATGAGCAGTTCTTC. This gives the protein CASTSLRSSYNEQFF.

V is TRBV10-3 and J is TRBJ2-1; 7 bases line up with TRBD2. In germline, CDR1 is ENHRY, CDR2 SYGVKD. The CDR3 contains 15 residues. With 3 bases clipped from V and 0 bases from J, the junction kept 2 bases outside the gene matches. The CDR3 here is CAISDGRSSYNEQFF. CDR3 sequence (DNA): TGTGCCATCAGTGACGGGAGGAGCTCCTACAATGAGCAGTTCTTC.

The V and J genes are TRBV5-1 and TRBJ2-1; either TRBD1 or TRBD2 may supply D (5 bases each). V was clipped by 0 bases and J by 2 bases, with 15 bases between them. The CDR3 is 17 amino acids. Per germline, CDR1 SGHRS and CDR2 YFSETQ. The chain's CDR3 is CASSLEILGTPYNEQFF. In DNA form, the CDR3 reads TGCGCCAGCAGCTTGGAAATTCTGGGGACCCCCTACAATGAGCAGTTCTTC.

The rearrangement links TRBV6-5 to TRBJ1-1; maybe TRBD1 (6 bases). This CDR3 region has 15 residues. V lost 6 bases and J lost 5, with 19 bases in between. CDR1 and CDR2 from the germline V gene are MNHEY and SVGAGI. CDR3 residues: CASSIFAGGRTEAFF. In nucleotides, the CDR3 is TGTGCCAGCAGCATCTTCGCCGGGGGGCGGACTGAAGCTTTCTTT.

A note on this clonotype: Its ends do not fully match the called genes, so a read error is possible. The genes are TRBV25-1 and TRBJ1-2, with a tentative D call TRBD1 (6 bases). Germline loops: CDR1 MGHDK, CDR2 SYGVNS. The CDR3 extends over 14 amino acids. CDR3 nucleotides: TGTGCCAGCAGTGCAGCGGACAGATACTATGGCTACATCTTC. It yields the protein CASSAADRYYGYIF.

The gene calls are TRBV3-1 and TRBJ2-2; 9 positions agree with TRBD2. Germline CDR1 LGHDT, CDR2 YNNKEL (reference sequence). V trimming: 0 bases; J trimming: 8 bases; junction bases outside the gene matches: 13. This CDR3 comprises 18 residues. The CDR3: CASSQDLAGALDQGELFF. The CDR3 nucleotides read TGTGCCAGCAGCCAAGACTTAGCGGGGGCATTAGATCAGGGGGAGCTGTTTTTT.

This clonotype showed up just a few times. The genes are TRBV4-3 and TRBJ2-3; 8 bases map to TRBD2. CDR3 size: 16 residues. Germline CDR1 and CDR2: LGHNA and YSLEER. V gave up 0 bases and J gave up 4 bases; unmatched junction bases: 6. The CDR3 spells CASSQDLGGGPDTQYF. The CDR3 DNA sequence: TGCGCCAGCAGCCAAGATCTGGGCGGGGGGCCAGATACGCAGTATTTT.

This chain links TRBV20-1 with TRBJ2-1; no firm D call. Looked up from germline, CDR1 is DFQATT and CDR2 is SNEGSKA (reference sequence). Deletions cut 0 bases from V and 10 bases from J, with 10 bases between. The CDR3 loop spans 12 amino acids. The CDR3 loop reads CSARDYVGEQFF. The CDR3 DNA follows: TGCAGTGCTAGAGATTACGTAGGGGAGCAGTTCTTC.

The chain carries TRBV2 and TRBJ2-3; a possible D gene is TRBD2 (6 bases). V gave up 2 bases and J gave up 1 base, with 13 bases separating them. The CDR3 runs to 16 residues. Germline loops: CDR1 SNHLY, CDR2 FYNNEI. In DNA form, the CDR3 reads TGTGCCAGCAGTGAACAGGGAGGATTTGGCACAGATACGCAGTATTTT. Translation: CASSEQGGFGTDTQYF.

The rearrangement links TRBV7-2 to TRBJ2-1; 8 bases agree with TRBD2. Judging by the DNA end, TRBJ2-7 fits better; the J call may be wrong. This CDR3 has 16 residues. Germline CDR1 SGHTA, CDR2 FQGNSA. The CDR3 protein is CASSLSGAGGDNEQYF. The CDR3 DNA sequence: TGTGCCAGCAGTTTAAGTGGGGCCGGGGGGGACAATGAGCAGTACTTC.

This clonotype has at least ten counts. This sequence joins TRBV12-3 or TRBV12-4 and TRBJ1-2; 9 bases are a match to TRBD1. This CDR3 comprises 14 residues. The V segment lost 7 bases and the J segment 8 bases; nucleotides outside the gene matches: 11. The CDR3 sequence: CASTEAGTGKGYTF. For the CDR3, the DNA is TGTGCCAGCACCGAGGCGGGGACAGGGAAAGGCTACACCTTC.

CDR3 protein: CASSEPQGVDNSPLHF. The CDR3 bases are TGTGCCAGCAGTGAACCACAGGGGGTCGATAATTCACCCCTCCACTTT. This chain joins TRBV12-3 or TRBV12-4 and TRBJ1-6; 8 nucleotides match TRBD1. With V trimmed by 5 bases and J by 5 bases, 8 bases remained unmatched. The CDR3 is 16 residues long.

The chain carries TRBV21-1 and TRBJ2-5; the table's D call of TRBD1 was not tested on the DNA. TRBV21-1 is noted as a pseudogene. The CDR3 contains 16 residues. CDR3 coding DNA: TGTGCCAGCAGCAAAAGGGTCAAGGACATACTAAAGACCCAGTACTTC. Translating gives CASSKRVKDILKTQYF.

The V gene is TRBV6-1, the J gene TRBJ2-2, with D perhaps being TRBD1 or TRBD2 (5 bases each). Germline assignment: CDR1 MNHNS and CDR2 SASEGT. The CDR3 is 17 amino acids. Trimming removed 6 bases at V and 7 bases at J, with 24 bases between. The CDR3 loop is CASSVDFGAGRNGELFF. CDR3 in DNA: TGTGCCAGCAGCGTCGACTTCGGGGCAGGGCGTAACGGGGAGCTGTTTTTT.

The V and J genes are TRBV2 and TRBJ2-6; D ambiguous. CDR3 length: 15 residues. Trimming took off 6 bases at V and 1 base at J, with 10 bases between the two ends. Per germline, CDR1 SNHLY and CDR2 FYNNEI. CDR3 in amino acids: CASRPGRSGANVLTF. CDR3 nucleotides: TGTGCCAGCAGACCCGGTCGGTCTGGGGCCAACGTCCTGACTTTC.

This chain connects TRBV5-6 to TRBJ2-6; TRBD2 might be the D (6 bases). Trimming removed 7 bases from V and 2 bases from J, with 19 bases in between. This CDR3 contains 17 residues. The germline CDR1 and CDR2 sequences are SGHDT and YYEEEE. DNA for the CDR3: TGTGCCAGCCGGAGGGCTTCCGCAGTTGCTGGGGCCAACGTCCTGACTTTC. It translates to CASRRASAVAGANVLTF. Supplemented by reference TRBV5-6 and TRBJ2-6, the full variable domain reads DAGVTQSPTHLIKTRGQQVTLRCSPKSGHDTVSWYQQALGQGPQFIFQYYEEEERQRGNFPDRFSGHQFPNYSSELNVNALLLGDSALYLCASRRASAVAGANVLTFGAGSRLTVL.

This clonotype came up once. The junction departs from the called germline gene at one end, perhaps through a read error. The chain recombines TRBV5-1 with TRBJ2-7; 9 bases line up with TRBD2. The V gene's germline CDR1 is SGHRS and CDR2 YFSETQ. This CDR3 region has 15 residues. The CDR3 sequence: CANSSGTSHHNEQYF. The CDR3 DNA is TGCGCCAACAGCTCCGGGACTAGCCACCACAATGAGCAGTACTTC.

The V call is TRBV28, the J call TRBJ1-4, with D unclear. The V gene's germline CDR1 is MDHEN and CDR2 SYDVKM. Trimming pared 3 bases from V and 7 bases from J, leaving 15 bases between. The CDR3 sequence is 15 residues long. This CDR3 reads CASSFPGRFGEKLFF. The DNA for the CDR3 is TGTGCCAGCAGTTTCCCGGGCCGATTCGGTGAAAAACTGTTTTTT.